These 16 T cell receptor beta chains were all obtained from the same sample, sequenced in a study of blood T cell repertoires in COVID-19. Profiled with immunoSEQ multiplex PCR; TCRdb holds only in-frame clones, not every one. Of some 200,000 clones in the sample, approximately 85% are singletons; the top ten hold 12%. Sample: PBMCs or T cells enriched from blood (not recorded which). The source is a middle-aged man who had recovered from COVID-19.

The rearrangement links TRBV5-1 to TRBJ2-3; weak D call: TRBD1 (5 bases). This CDR3 has 14 residues. Germline assignment: CDR1 SGHRS and CDR2 YFSETQ. Trimming took off 2 bases at V and 6 bases at J, with 13 bases between the two ends. The CDR3 reads CASSFLRAEDTQYF. The CDR3 region has the DNA TGCGCCAGCAGCTTTCTCAGGGCCGAGGATACGCAGTATTTT.

The rearrangement uses TRBV9 and TRBJ1-1, with D possibly TRBD1 on 5 matching bases. V lost 0 bases and J lost 7, with 16 bases in between. The CDR3 length is 15 residues. The germline gives CDR1 SGDLS, CDR2 YYNGEE. The CDR3, as DNA: TGTGCCAGCAGCGTAGTCGGTGGAGGGGAGGGTGAAGCTTTCTTT. Protein sequence: CASSVVGGGEGEAFF.

The V and J genes are TRBV6-1 and TRBJ1-6; D is perhaps TRBD1 (6 bases). CDR1 is MNHNS and CDR2 is SASEGT in the germline V gene. V was clipped by 4 bases and J by 0 bases, with 10 bases between them. The length of the CDR3 is 16 residues. The CDR3 spells CASSVGGASYNSPLHF. CDR3 bases: TGTGCCAGCAGTGTTGGGGGGGCCTCCTATAATTCACCCCTCCACTTT.

The chain has TRBV13 and TRBJ1-1, with 8 bases matching TRBD1. Trimming cost V 4 bases and J 5 bases; bases outside gene matches: 9. The CDR3 covers 15 residues. CDR1 PRHDT and CDR2 FYEKMQ come from the germline V gene (reference sequence). CDR3 residues: CASSSPRTGRTEAFF. CDR3 in DNA: TGTGCCAGCAGCTCCCCAAGGACAGGGCGGACTGAAGCTTTCTTT.

This clone was counted many times. The V gene is TRBV7-3, the J gene TRBJ2-2; D is possibly TRBD1 (6 bases). The CDR3 spans 13 residues. CDR1 is SGHTA and CDR2 is FQGTGA in the germline V gene. V was trimmed by 1 base and J by 6 bases, leaving 6 bases between them. The CDR3 region has the DNA TGTGCCAGCAGCTTAAAGGGGGCCGGGGAGCTGTTTTTT. Residues: CASSLKGAGELFF.

J is TRBJ1-3 and V is TRBV7-8, with D tentatively TRBD1 (6 bases). Trimming left V 2 bases short and J 0 bases short, with 17 bases between. In germline, CDR1 is SGHVS, CDR2 FQNEAQ. This CDR3 region has 18 residues. For the CDR3, the DNA is TGTGCCAGCAGCTTAATGCTCGGGGACAACGCCTCTGGAAACACCATATATTTT. Translation gives CASSLMLGDNASGNTIYF.

This rearrangement joins TRBV7-9 to TRBJ2-1, with D perhaps TRBD2 (5 bases). V lost 5 bases to trimming and J lost 3 bases, with 26 bases between them. This CDR3 has 19 residues. CDR1 SEHNR and CDR2 FQNEAQ come from the germline V gene (reference sequence). This chain's CDR3 is CASSPLKAATRQHYNEQFF. The DNA for the CDR3 is TGTGCCAGCAGCCCCCTGAAAGCGGCTACAAGGCAACACTACAATGAGCAGTTCTTC.

The chain couples TRBV5-1 to TRBJ2-1, with D possibly TRBD1 on 6 matching bases. Germline V gene data show CDR1 as SGHRS and CDR2 as YFSETQ. V lost 1 base to trimming and J lost 6 bases, with 17 bases between them. The CDR3 covers 16 residues. The CDR3 sequence: CASSLLSGTTRNEQFF. The CDR3 coding sequence is TGCGCCAGCAGCTTGTTGTCCGGGACAACACGCAATGAGCAGTTCTTC.

In this sample, this clone turned up a few times. V is TRBV12-3 or TRBV12-4 and J is TRBJ2-3; a possible D gene is TRBD1 (5 bases). Trimming removed 4 bases from V and 5 bases from J, with 7 bases in between. This CDR3 is 12 amino acids long. The CDR3 DNA sequence: TGTGCCAGCAGTTATCAGGGAGATACGCAGTATTTT. Translation gives CASSYQGDTQYF.

V gene TRBV7-2 combines with J gene TRBJ2-1, with TRBD1 matching 8 bases. This CDR3 comprises 16 residues. After removal of 5 bases from V and 0 bases from J, the junction contained 6 bases not matched to a gene. The V gene's germline CDR1 is SGHTA and CDR2 FQGNSA. CDR3: CASSPQGATSYNEQFF. In DNA form, the CDR3 reads TGTGCCAGCAGCCCGCAGGGGGCAACCTCCTACAATGAGCAGTTCTTC.

In nucleotides, the CDR3 is TGTGCCAGCAGGGGGCCAATCTCTGGAAACACCATATATTTT. It translates to CASRGPISGNTIYF. The chain uses TRBV2 and TRBJ1-3; a possible D gene is TRBD1 (5 bases). The germline CDR1 and CDR2 sequences are SNHLY and FYNNEI. This CDR3 is built from 14 residues. Deletions cut 6 bases from V and 0 bases from J, with 9 bases between.

The CDR3 sequence: CASSLAPGVGSPLHF. CDR3 nucleotide sequence: TGTGCCAGCAGTCTCGCCCCAGGGGTCGGCTCACCCCTCCACTTT. The chain recombines TRBV28 with TRBJ1-6, with D possibly being TRBD1 (6 bases). The CDR3 has 15 residues. Germline V CDR1 and CDR2: MDHEN, SYDVKM. V was trimmed by 5 bases and J by 10 bases, leaving 18 bases between them.

The chain has TRBV10-3 and TRBJ1-2; 8 positions match TRBD1. The CDR3 consists of 13 residues. Trimming removed 5 bases from V and 6 bases from J; junction bases left unmatched: 5. Germline V gene sequence: CDR1 ENHRY, CDR2 SYGVKD. CDR3 coding DNA: TGTGCCATCAGTTTGGACAGGGAGAATGGCTACACCTTC. Amino acids: CAISLDRENGYTF.

The chain couples TRBV24-1 to TRBJ2-1, with D possibly matching TRBD2 (5 bases). This CDR3 has 11 residues. V lost 0 bases and J lost 15, with 8 bases in between. Germline CDR1 and CDR2: KGHDR and SFDVKD. The CDR3 nucleotides read TGTGCCACCAGTGATTTGTGGACTCTGTTCTTC. Its protein is CATSDLWTLFF.

The chain couples TRBV27 to TRBJ1-6, with a weak D call TRBD1 (6 bases). CDR1 and CDR2 (germline): MNHEY, SMNVEV (reference sequence). V was pared by 6 bases and J by 9 bases, with 24 bases between. The CDR3 has 17 amino acids. CDR3 bases: TGTGCCAGCAGAAAAAACCCCCAGACAGGAAGAATTTCACCCCTCCACTTT. It specifies CASRKNPQTGRISPLHF.

This clone appeared once. V is TRBV9 and J is TRBJ2-1; TRBD2 aligns across 13 bases. Germline values: CDR1 SGDLS, CDR2 YYNGEE. This CDR3 is built from 17 residues. V lost 0 bases, J lost 6 bases, and 6 bases stayed unmatched. CDR3 in DNA: TGTGCCAGCAGCGTAGTCGTTGGGACTAGCGGGATCAATGAGCAGTTCTTC. Translation gives CASSVVVGTSGINEQFF. The full variable domain, in which reference TRBV9 and TRBJ2-1 provide the parts outside the CDR3, is DSGVTQTPKHLITATGQRVTLRCSPRSGDLSVYWYQQSLDQGLQFLIQYYNGEERAKGNILERFSAQQFPDLHSELNLSSLELGDSALYFCASSVVVGTSGINEQFFGPGTRLTVL.